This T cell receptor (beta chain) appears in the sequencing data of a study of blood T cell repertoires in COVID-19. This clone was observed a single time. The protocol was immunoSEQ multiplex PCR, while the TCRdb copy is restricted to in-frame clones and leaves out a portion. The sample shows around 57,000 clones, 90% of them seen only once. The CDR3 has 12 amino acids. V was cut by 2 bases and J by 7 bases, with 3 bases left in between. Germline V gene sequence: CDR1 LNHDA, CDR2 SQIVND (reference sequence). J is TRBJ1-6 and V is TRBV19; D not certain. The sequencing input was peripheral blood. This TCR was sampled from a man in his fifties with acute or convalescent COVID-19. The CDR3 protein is CASSILNSPLHF. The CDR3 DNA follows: TGTGCCAGTAGTATACTCAATTCACCCCTCCACTTT.